This TCR beta chain was found in a study of follicular helper T cells after annual influenza vaccination. This sample's time point: 2014-2015 season, pre-vaccination. Adults were given seasonal inactivated influenza vaccine, and blood CD4 subsets were sorted before and after vaccination. Sequencing was performed with immunoSEQ multiplex PCR; in TCRdb, only in-frame clones are kept and a portion is missing. The sample records some 30,000 clones, 70% to 90% being singletons. The V and J ends lost 10 bases and 2 bases respectively, with 17 bases between them. This CDR3 region has 15 residues. CDR1 is MNHNS, CDR2 SASEGT, per germline.

The source was CXCR5+ CD38- circulating T follicular helper cells from blood, collected on the day of influenza vaccination. Documented subset: circulating Tfh, non-naive CD4+CXCR5+PD-1+ (ICOS+CD38+ or ICOS-CD38-). This receptor was identified in an adult who received the influenza vaccine. The rearrangement links TRBV6-1 to TRBJ2-2; a possible D gene is TRBD1 (6 bases). The DNA for the CDR3 is TGTGCCACCCTCTATGGGACACCTAACACCGGGGAGCTGTTTTTT. Its translation: CATLYGTPNTGELFF.